This T cell receptor (beta chain) stems from a study of response to subunit inactivated influenza vaccine. In TCRdb, the RT-PCR reads were re-called with MiXCR into one record per CDR3 protein. This sample has around 540,000 distinct CDR3 sequences, with approximately 10% found just once. This clonotype originated in a man aged 50 or older who received an inactivated influenza vaccine. The sequenced sample was PBMCs from blood, obtained on the day of vaccination.

The CDR3 nucleotides are TGCAGTGCTAGAGATCGGGCGGGGGGATCCTACGAGCAGTACTTC. It translates to CSARDRAGGSYEQYF. The chain carries TRBV20-1 and TRBJ2-7; 8 nucleotides match TRBD2. Germline V gene data show CDR1 as DFQATT and CDR2 as SNEGSKA (reference sequence). This CDR3 has 15 amino acids. Trimming at V came to 0 bases and at J to 1 base, leaving 5 bases not matched to a gene.